Listed below are T cell receptor beta chains from one sample, sequenced in a study of read filtering for tumor transcriptome and immune sequencing. Via MiXCR, TCRdb re-called the reads, giving one row per CDR3 protein. The sample lists over 45,000 distinct CDR3 sequences; 20% to 25% were seen once. Material for sequencing was a population of CD138-negative cells sorted from bone marrow. The receptors come from a donor over 35 with multiple myeloma. CDR3s include the opening cysteine and the closing phenylalanine or tryptophan. Fields, in order: J gene, clone size, V gene, D gene, CDR3 protein, CDR3 DNA. The D gene is left open where the match is weak. Clone sizes are given selectively: once, few, many, or a class where the clone is expanded.

TRBJ1-1 many TRBV30 NA CAWRYGGNTEAFF TGTGCCTGGAGGTACGGTGGGAACACTGAAGCTTTCTTT
TRBJ2-1 many TRBV7-9 TRBD2 CASSFSGGRYNEQFF TGTGCCAGCAGCTTCTCGGGAGGGCGGTACAATGAGCAGTTCTTC
TRBJ2-1 NA TRBV6-5 NA CASSYSSYNEQFF TGTGCCAGCAGTTACTCTTCGTACAATGAGCAGTTCTTC
TRBJ1-4 many TRBV5-1 NA CASSLTGMGEKLFF TGCGCCAGCAGCTTGACAGGGATGGGTGAAAAACTGTTTTTT
TRBJ2-3 few TRBV20-1 NA CSARGHHPRTDTQYF TGCAGTGCTAGAGGCCACCATCCAAGAACAGATACGCAGTATTTT
TRBJ2-1 many TRBV28 TRBD2 CASSSGTSGRNEQFF TGTGCCAGCAGCTCCGGGACTAGCGGGAGGAATGAGCAGTTCTTC
TRBJ2-3 many TRBV7-9 NA CASSIPGPTSTDTQYF TGTGCCAGCAGCATACCGGGCCCCACAAGCACAGATACGCAGTATTTT
TRBJ1-2 NA TRBV5-1 NA CASSPGGALDGYTF TGCGCCAGCAGCCCGGGGGGGGCATTGGATGGCTACACCTTC
TRBJ2-7 many TRBV2 NA CARPGRPPYEQYF TGTGCCAGACCGGGACGGCCTCCCTACGAGCAGTACTTC
TRBJ1-6 many TRBV20-1 NA CSARDRIDSPLHF TGCAGTGCTAGAGACCGAATAGATTCACCCCTCCACTTT
TRBJ1-4 many TRBV5-1 TRBD1 CASSRAGGDEKLFF TGCGCCAGCAGCAGGGCAGGGGGCGATGAAAAACTGTTTTTT
TRBJ1-5 NA TRBV2 NA CASSGGVGNQPQHF TGTGCCAGCAGTGGGGGGGTGGGCAATCAGCCCCAGCATTTT
TRBJ2-3 many TRBV19 TRBD1 CASSRDRTSGTQYF TGTGCCAGTAGTCGGGACAGAACCTCGGGTACGCAGTATTTT
TRBJ2-1 many TRBV20-1 TRBD2 CSARSFRDYSISYNEQFF TGCAGTGCTAGATCCTTCCGGGACTACAGTATCTCCTACAATGAGCAGTTCTTC
TRBJ2-3 NA TRBV29-1 NA CSVLRGPGTDTQYF TGCAGCGTTCTCAGGGGTCCGGGCACAGATACGCAGTATTTT
TRBJ2-2 many TRBV3-1 TRBD1 CASTREGTGVNTGELFF TGTGCCAGCACCCGAGAGGGGACAGGGGTTAACACCGGGGAGCTGTTTTTT
TRBJ1-1 many TRBV3-1 TRBD1 CASSQGPGQTDEAFF TGTGCCAGCAGCCAAGGTCCGGGACAGACCGATGAAGCTTTCTTT
TRBJ2-1 many TRBV19 TRBD1 CASSTLQVGTGDNEQFF TGTGCCAGTAGTACATTACAGGTGGGGACAGGGGATAATGAGCAGTTCTTC
TRBJ2-6 NA TRBV4-1 NA CASGHELGGSGANVLTF TGCGCCAGCGGCCATGAACTAGGGGGGTCTGGGGCCAACGTCCTGACTTTC
TRBJ2-5 many TRBV20-1 NA CSAREGFTEETQYF TGCAGTGCTAGAGAGGGTTTTACAGAAGAGACCCAGTACTTC
TRBJ2-1 NA TRBV28 NA CASSGLGNGEQFF TGTGCCAGCAGTGGACTGGGTAATGGTGAGCAGTTCTTC
TRBJ2-3 many TRBV5-5 TRBD2 CASSLGTSGTLDTQYF TGTGCCAGCAGCCTAGGGACTAGCGGGACCCTGGATACGCAGTATTTT
TRBJ1-2 NA TRBV29-1 NA CSVADYGYTF TGCAGCGTTGCGGACTATGGCTACACCTTC
TRBJ1-1 many TRBV5-4 NA CASSARTMNTEAFF TGTGCCAGCAGCGCACGAACCATGAACACTGAAGCTTTCTTT
TRBJ1-2 many TRBV20-1 TRBD1 CSADRGPDYGYTF TGCAGTGCTGACAGGGGGCCGGACTATGGCTACACCTTC
TRBJ1-5 many TRBV6-1 NA CASRRGGTSQPQHF TGTGCCAGCAGAAGGGGGGGAACAAGTCAGCCCCAGCATTTT
TRBJ1-5 few TRBV5-1 NA CASSLVPGSPQHF TGCGCCAGCAGCTTGGTCCCCGGTTCCCCCCAGCATTTT
TRBJ1-4 many TRBV20-1 TRBD1 CSARDRTGYEKLFF TGCAGTGCTAGAGATCGGACAGGCTATGAAAAACTGTTTTTT
TRBJ2-3 NA TRBV19 NA CASSIAAGRSSTDTQYF TGTGCCAGTAGTATAGCGGCGGGGCGATCTAGCACAGATACGCAGTATTTT
TRBJ2-1 NA TRBV6-1 NA CASAELAYYNEQFF TGTGCCAGCGCAGAACTAGCATACTACAATGAGCAGTTCTTC
TRBJ1-1 many TRBV7-9 NA CALLGGNTEAFF TGTGCTCTCCTCGGGGGCAACACTGAAGCTTTCTTT
TRBJ2-3 many TRBV6-2/TRBV6-3 TRBD1 CASSPGGTDTQYF TGTGCCAGCAGTCCAGGGGGTACAGATACGCAGTATTTT
TRBJ1-1 NA TRBV5-1 NA CASSFSPGATEAFF TGCGCCAGCAGCTTTTCCCCAGGGGCGACTGAAGCTTTCTTT
TRBJ2-5 NA TRBV27 NA CASSSPGETQYF TGTGCCAGCAGTTCTCCTGGGGAGACCCAGTACTTC
TRBJ2-3 many TRBV10-3 NA CASSPGADTQYF TGTGCCTCCAGCCCAGGGGCAGATACGCAGTATTTT
TRBJ2-3 many TRBV19 NA CASSGGVGTDTQYF TGTGCCAGTAGCGGGGGTGTCGGCACAGATACGCAGTATTTT
TRBJ2-2 many TRBV7-2 TRBD1 CASSPGTGGTGELFF TGTGCCAGCAGCCCCGGGACAGGGGGCACCGGGGAGCTGTTTTTT
TRBJ2-3 many TRBV5-1 NA CASSLNRGTDTQYF TGCGCCAGCAGCTTAAACAGGGGCACAGATACGCAGTATTTT
TRBJ2-7 few TRBV20-1 TRBD2 CSGLTSASSYEQYF TGCAGTGGCCTGACTAGCGCGAGCTCCTACGAGCAGTACTTC
TRBJ1-5 NA TRBV3-1 NA CASSQDLGAGSNQPQHF TGTGCCAGCAGCCAAGATCTGGGAGCGGGGAGCAATCAGCCCCAGCATTTT
TRBJ1-1 many TRBV6-5 NA CASRQPDMNTEAFF TGTGCCAGCAGACAGCCCGACATGAACACTGAAGCTTTCTTT
TRBJ2-2 many TRBV3-1 NA CASSRIGVPGTGELFF TGTGCCAGCAGCCGGATCGGGGTGCCAGGGACCGGGGAGCTGTTTTTT
TRBJ2-3 many TRBV11-2 TRBD2 CASSLREGGADTQYF TGTGCCAGCAGCTTACGGGAGGGCGGAGCAGATACGCAGTATTTT
TRBJ2-3 many TRBV28 TRBD2 CASRLAGGQVDTQYF TGTGCCAGCAGACTAGCGGGAGGGCAGGTAGATACGCAGTATTTT
TRBJ2-7 many TRBV10-2 TRBD2 CASNVLGGEQYF TGCGCCAGCAATGTTTTGGGGGGGGAGCAGTACTTC
TRBJ2-1 NA TRBV5-1 TRBD2 CASSPAGTSAHEQFF TGCGCCAGCAGCCCCGCCGGGACTAGCGCCCATGAGCAGTTCTTC
TRBJ2-1 many TRBV20-1 NA CSASRDLAEQDEQFF TGCAGTGCTAGCAGGGACTTAGCAGAGCAGGATGAGCAGTTCTTC
TRBJ1-4 many TRBV7-9 NA CASSLVGTDEKLFF TGTGCCAGCAGCTTAGTAGGGACGGATGAAAAACTGTTTTTT
TRBJ1-1 many TRBV7-9 NA CASSPPSGTEAFF TGTGCCAGCAGCCCCCCTTCGGGCACTGAAGCTTTCTTT
TRBJ1-1 many TRBV28 NA CASSLFRGRFTEAFF TGTGCCAGCAGTTTATTCCGGGGGCGGTTCACTGAAGCTTTCTTT
TRBJ2-7 NA TRBV29-1 NA CSVRRDATYEQYF TGCAGCGTGAGGCGGGACGCTACCTACGAGCAGTACTTC
TRBJ1-1 NA TRBV28 TRBD1 CASGHIERGLTEAFF TGTGCCAGCGGACACATCGAGAGGGGGCTGACTGAAGCTTTCTTT
TRBJ2-7 many TRBV7-9 NA CASSFAQYEQYF TGTGCCAGCAGCTTTGCACAGTACGAGCAGTACTTC
TRBJ2-1 NA TRBV12-3/TRBV12-4 NA CASSSTGTPEVQFF TGTGCCAGCAGTTCCACCGGGACACCTGAGGTGCAGTTCTTC
TRBJ2-2 NA TRBV7-9 TRBD1 CAGSNGRQGSAGELFF TGTGCCGGCAGCAACGGAAGACAGGGCTCTGCCGGGGAGCTGTTTTTT